Listed below are T cell receptor beta chains from one sample, sequenced in a study of CD8 T cells in ankylosing spondylitis. TCRdb ran MiXCR on the 5' RACE reads and lists one entry per CDR3 protein. The data contain approximately 88,000 distinct CDR3 sequences, about 9% of them singletons. The sequencing input was blood, either unsorted or a sorted T cell fraction (not recorded which). These receptors were collected from a male donor with ankylosing spondylitis or in good health (not recorded which). The CDR3 runs from the conserved cysteine through the conserved F or W. D genes are given only for firm matches. Expanded clones get a size class; other rows say once, few or many, or leave the size out.

CATSSHTSGVALYF | TGTGCCACCAGCTCTCACACTAGCGGGGTGGCGCTGTATTTT | TRBV15 | many | TRBJ2-3 | TRBD2
CASRPTGGFYEQYF | TGTGCCAGCAGACCGACAGGGGGTTTTTACGAGCAGTACTTC | TRBV13 | many | TRBJ2-7 | TRBD1
CASSFGTGGFNEQFF | TGCGCCAGCAGCTTTGGGACAGGGGGCTTCAATGAGCAGTTCTTC | TRBV5-1 | many | TRBJ2-1 | TRBD1
CASSPYTDTGELFF | TGTGCCAGCAGCCCCTATACAGACACCGGGGAGCTGTTTTTT | TRBV11-3 | few | TRBJ2-2 | -
CASSLRDSLYEQYF | TGCGCCAGCAGCTTACGGGACAGCCTCTACGAGCAGTACTTC | TRBV5-1 | many | TRBJ2-7 | TRBD1
CASSLGAGRTDTQYF | TGTGCCAGCAGCCTTGGGGCAGGGAGGACAGATACGCAGTATTTT | TRBV12-3/TRBV12-4 | few | TRBJ2-3 | -
CASSSAGLEETQYF | TGTGCCAGCAGTTCGGCGGGCCTCGAAGAGACCCAGTACTTC | TRBV12-3/TRBV12-4 | many | TRBJ2-5 | -
CASSESGGAVETQYF | TGTGCCAGCAGCGAGAGCGGGGGGGCCGTAGAGACCCAGTACTTC | TRBV9 | many | TRBJ2-5 | TRBD2
CASSLQGGSGDTQYF | TGTGCCAGCAGTCTGCAGGGGGGGTCGGGAGATACGCAGTATTTT | TRBV6-1 | many | TRBJ2-3 | -
CASSLAGSNTDTQYF | TGTGCCAGCAGCTTAGCGGGATCAAACACAGATACGCAGTATTTT | TRBV7-2 | many | TRBJ2-3 | -
CASSEARHRLNEQFF | TGTGCCAGCAGTGAAGCGCGACACAGACTCAATGAGCAGTTCTTC | TRBV2 | many | TRBJ2-1 | -
CASSMDSPPNTEAFF | TGTGCCAGCAGTATGGACAGTCCCCCGAACACTGAAGCTTTCTTT | TRBV28 | - | TRBJ1-1 | -
CSDHRGSYNEQFF | TGCAGCGACCACCGAGGCTCCTACAATGAGCAGTTCTTC | TRBV29-1 | many | TRBJ2-1 | -
CSVEMGFNYGYTF | TGCAGCGTTGAGATGGGGTTTAACTATGGCTACACCTTC | TRBV29-1 | many | TRBJ1-2 | -
CSARVTTSIGELFF | TGCAGTGCTAGAGTGACTACGTCTATAGGGGAGCTGTTTTTT | TRBV20-1 | many | TRBJ2-2 | -
CASSQARADTQYF | TGTGCCAGCTCACAGGCTAGGGCAGATACGCAGTATTTT | TRBV18 | few | TRBJ2-3 | -
CASSLRGLRVYKQYF | TGTGCCAGCAGCCTAAGAGGACTAAGAGTCTACAAGCAGTACTTC | TRBV7-2 | - | TRBJ2-7 | -
CATSGRSRRTDTQYF | TGTGCCACAAGCGGGAGGTCCCGGCGGACAGATACGCAGTATTTT | TRBV6-1 | many | TRBJ2-3 | TRBD2
CASSLDQGTSTDTQYF | TGTGCCAGCAGCTTAGATCAGGGGACTAGCACAGATACGCAGTATTTT | TRBV7-3 | - | TRBJ2-3 | -
CASSQGQNSNQPQHF | TGTGCCAGCAGCCAAGGGCAGAATAGCAATCAGCCCCAGCATTTT | TRBV4-2 | many | TRBJ1-5 | -
CASSWRGPVEGEAFF | TGTGCCAGCAGCTGGCGCGGGCCGGTAGAGGGTGAAGCTTTCTTT | TRBV7-2 | many | TRBJ1-1 | -
CASQGASRRDEQFF | TGTGCCAGCCAGGGGGCAAGTAGACGCGATGAGCAGTTCTTC | TRBV27 | few | TRBJ2-1 | TRBD1
CASSLISGATDTQYF | TGTGCCAGCAGTTTAATTAGCGGGGCCACAGATACGCAGTATTTT | TRBV28 | few | TRBJ2-3 | TRBD2
CSVDRARGEQYF | TGCAGCGTTGATAGGGCGAGGGGCGAGCAGTACTTC | TRBV29-1 | - | TRBJ2-7 | -
CSARGLAGETQYF | TGCAGTGCTAGAGGTCTAGCAGGAGAGACCCAGTACTTC | TRBV20-1 | many | TRBJ2-5 | -
CASSSLQGASLLNTEAFF | TGCGCCAGCAGCTCCTTACAGGGTGCTTCCCTCTTGAACACTGAAGCTTTCTTT | TRBV5-1 | many | TRBJ1-1 | -
CASRGEGNTIYF | TGTGCCAGCAGGGGAGAGGGAAACACCATATATTTT | TRBV7-9 | many | TRBJ1-3 | -
CASSYSTTGTAYEQYF | TGTGCCAGCAGTTACTCCACGACAGGGACAGCCTACGAGCAGTACTTC | TRBV6-5 | many | TRBJ2-7 | TRBD1
CASSPGDPDKESQYF | TGTGCCAGCAGCCCGGGGGACCCCGACAAAGAGAGCCAGTACTTC | TRBV5-5 | - | TRBJ2-5 | -
CASSQEVPTGELFF | TGCGCCAGCAGCCAAGAGGTTCCCACCGGGGAGCTGTTTTTT | TRBV4-1 | few | TRBJ2-2 | -
CASSPPSTSGGALAKNIQYF | TGTGCCAGCTCACCACCTTCAACTAGCGGGGGGGCCTTGGCCAAAAACATTCAGTACTTC | TRBV18 | many | TRBJ2-4 | TRBD2
CASSQEVDTQYF | TGTGCCAGCAGTCAGGAGGTAGATACGCAGTATTTT | TRBV12-3/TRBV12-4 | many | TRBJ2-3 | -
CASSLRGASDEQFF | TGTGCCAGCAGCCTCCGGGGGGCTAGCGATGAGCAGTTCTTC | TRBV3-1 | many | TRBJ2-1 | -
CASSLQGASFYEQYF | TGTGCCAGCTCGCTCCAGGGGGCGTCCTTTTACGAGCAGTACTTC | TRBV27 | few | TRBJ2-7 | TRBD1
CASRTGGHQPQHF | TGTGCCAGCCGGACAGGGGGACATCAGCCCCAGCATTTT | TRBV2 | many | TRBJ1-5 | TRBD1
CASKPGQGFNEQFF | TGTGCCAGCAAGCCGGGACAGGGGTTCAATGAGCAGTTCTTC | TRBV12-3/TRBV12-4 | many | TRBJ2-1 | TRBD1
CSVGEYGYTF | TGCAGCGTTGGGGAGTATGGCTACACCTTC | TRBV29-1 | many | TRBJ1-2 | -
CASSSAGGKETQYF | TGTGCCAGCAGCTCGGCGGGGGGTAAAGAGACCCAGTACTTC | TRBV7-9 | many | TRBJ2-5 | TRBD2
CASSPLRDRNHDEQFF | TGTGCCAGCAGTCCCCTCCGGGACAGGAACCATGATGAGCAGTTCTTC | TRBV12-3/TRBV12-4 | many | TRBJ2-1 | TRBD1
CSARDRDYSYNEQFF | TGCAGTGCTAGAGATCGTGACTACTCCTACAATGAGCAGTTCTTC | TRBV20-1 | many | TRBJ2-1 | -
CASSKVAPGGEQYF | TGTGCCAGCAGCAAAGTGGCCCCTGGGGGGGAGCAGTACTTC | TRBV21-1 | many | TRBJ2-7 | -
CASSLTFTSGFYNEQFF | TGTGCCAGCAGCTTAACCTTCACTAGCGGGTTTTACAATGAGCAGTTCTTC | TRBV7-2 | many | TRBJ2-1 | TRBD2
CASVENNEQFF | TGCGCCAGCGTTGAAAACAATGAGCAGTTCTTC | TRBV5-1 | many | TRBJ2-1 | -
CSASRGGDEQYF | TGCAGTGCTAGTCGGGGGGGCGACGAGCAGTACTTC | TRBV20-1 | many | TRBJ2-7 | TRBD2
CASSSTSGGAQLYNEQFF | TGCGCCAGCAGCTCAACTAGCGGGGGGGCCCAGCTCTACAATGAGCAGTTCTTC | TRBV5-1 | many | TRBJ2-1 | TRBD2
CASSSGWDQPQHF | TGTGCCAGCAGTTCGGGGTGGGATCAGCCCCAGCATTTT | TRBV27 | many | TRBJ1-5 | -
CASSPGQGIYGYTF | TGTGCCAGCAGCCCGGGACAGGGGATATATGGCTACACCTTC | TRBV7-9 | - | TRBJ1-2 | TRBD1
CASNPPRDRVTTDTQYF | TGTGCCAGCAATCCACCCAGGGACAGGGTAACGACAGATACGCAGTATTTT | TRBV28 | many | TRBJ2-3 | TRBD1